This TCR beta chain was identified in a study of T cell changes during pregnancy in multiple sclerosis (dated by TCRdb to the late 2010s). Regarding the research as a whole: The study looked at changes in the T cell repertoire across pregnancy in women with multiple sclerosis.

To prepare the library, the immunoSEQ multiplex PCR assay was applied. TCRdb obtained this table from immuneACCESS and retained in-frame rearrangements with V and J assigned. These tables miss some clones; where compared with another copy, unresolved V genes account for less than half of the shortfall, and the remainder is unexplained. The sample records tens of thousands of clones, roughly 90% of which are singletons. The ten largest clones capture more than 9% of the sample. In the case of this clone: There is no known antigen for this receptor. No much larger clone exists at a distance of one base, and base qualities are not known.

The germline V gene sets CDR1 to KGHSY and CDR2 to FQNENV. V gives up 6 bases and J gives up 5 bases, and the segment between their germline ends measures 16 bases. Inclusive of the bounding cysteine and phenylalanine, the CDR3 is 14 residues long. The retained sequence is limited to the CDR3, 42 bases, with the frame set at the first base. Recombination linked TRBV16 to TRBJ1-1; no D gene can be assigned with confidence. The material sequenced was peripheral blood, taken after pregnancy. This TCR derives from a female donor in good health, enrolled as a control in a pregnancy study. This receptor carries the CDR3 CASSPGSVGTEAFF. Here is the DNA: TGTGCCAGCAGTCCGGGGTCGGTAGGGACTGAAGCTTTCTTT.